This passage covers 6 T cell receptor beta chains from one sample sequenced in a study of OX40 agonist ivuxolimab in advanced cancers. TCRdb's table, derived via immunoSEQ multiplex PCR, lists solely in-frame clones and lacks some. This table holds over 35,000 clones, roughly 78% found once. Sequencing was performed on CD4+ or CD8+ T cells sorted from blood, taken in a trial of the OX40 agonist ivuxolimab. These receptors all stem from an adult with an advanced solid tumor such as melanoma, head and neck, liver or kidney cancer.

The rearrangement uses TRBV6-5 and TRBJ2-5; D remains ambiguous. The CDR3 contains 15 residues. CDR1 is MNHEY, CDR2 SVGAGI, per germline. V lost 6 bases to trimming and J lost 5 bases, with 19 bases between them. The CDR3 DNA follows: TGTGCCAGCAGCCAAACTGGGGTAGTGATGGAGACCCAGTACTTC. Encoded protein: CASSQTGVVMETQYF.

V is TRBV6-5 and J is TRBJ1-2; weak D call: TRBD1 (5 bases). The CDR3 totals 14 residues. Germline-derived CDR1 and CDR2 are MNHEY and SVGAGI. Trimming removed 6 bases at V and 2 bases at J, with 13 bases between. The CDR3 DNA sequence: TGTGCCAGCAGACGCGCGACAGAAAACTATGGCTACACCTTC. Translating gives CASRRATENYGYTF.

The J gene is TRBJ2-7, the V gene TRBV5-1, with D unresolved. Trimming shortened V by 4 bases and J by 4 bases, and 21 bases separated the two germline ends. Germline assignment: CDR1 SGHRS and CDR2 YFSETQ. This CDR3 spans 16 amino acids. CDR3 sequence reads: CASSAPGAANPYEQYF. The DNA of the CDR3 is TGCGCCAGCAGCGCCCCCGGCGCGGCCAACCCATACGAGCAGTACTTC.

The chain recombines TRBV7-2 with TRBJ2-7; 12 nucleotides line up with TRBD1. V was clipped by 1 base and J by 5 bases; unmatched bases: 6. Germline lookup yields CDR1 SGHTA and CDR2 FQGNSA. This CDR3 has 16 amino acids. CDR3 amino acids: CASSLVGTGGSNEQYF. Written as DNA, the CDR3 is TGTGCCAGCAGCTTAGTGGGGACAGGGGGCTCTAACGAGCAGTACTTC.

The chain carries TRBV5-1 and TRBJ2-7; 10 positions agree with TRBD1. V lost 4 bases and J lost 5; bases outside the gene matches: 9. The CDR3 runs to 15 residues. Germline CDR1 reads SGHRS; CDR2 reads YFSETQ. CDR3 coding DNA: TGCGCCAGCAGCCCCGCCGGGACAGGGGTTAACGAGCAGTACTTC. This encodes CASSPAGTGVNEQYF.

The chain carries TRBV7-2 and TRBJ1-6, with a possible D match to TRBD1 (5 bases). Germline V gene lookup returns CDR1 SGHTA and CDR2 FQGNSA. With 6 bases removed from V and 10 bases from J, the gap between germline ends came to 19 bases. This CDR3 contains 15 residues. The CDR3 DNA is TGTGCCAGCAGTCCTAGACAGAATGAAAGGTCACCCCTCCACTTT. Residues: CASSPRQNERSPLHF.